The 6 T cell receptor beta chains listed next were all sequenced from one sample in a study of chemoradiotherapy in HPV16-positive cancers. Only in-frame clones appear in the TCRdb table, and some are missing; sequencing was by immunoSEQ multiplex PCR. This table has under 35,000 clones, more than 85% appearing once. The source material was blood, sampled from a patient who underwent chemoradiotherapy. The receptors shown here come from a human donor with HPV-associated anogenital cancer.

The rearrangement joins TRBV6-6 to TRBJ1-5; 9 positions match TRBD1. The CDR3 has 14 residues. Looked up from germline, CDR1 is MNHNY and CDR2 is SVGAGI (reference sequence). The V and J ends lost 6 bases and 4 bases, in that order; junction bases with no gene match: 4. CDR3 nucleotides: TGTGCCAGCAGAAAGGGACAGGGAAATCAGCCCCAGCATTTT. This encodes CASRKGQGNQPQHF.

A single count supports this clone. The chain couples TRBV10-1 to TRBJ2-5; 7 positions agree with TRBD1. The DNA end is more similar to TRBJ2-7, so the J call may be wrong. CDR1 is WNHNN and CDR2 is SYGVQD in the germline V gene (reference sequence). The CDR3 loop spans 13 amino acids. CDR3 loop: CANLTGRLYEQYF. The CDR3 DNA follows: TGCGCCAACTTGACAGGGCGGCTTTACGAGCAGTACTTC.

The CDR3 protein is CSVRTGANTEAFF. In DNA, the CDR3 is TGCAGCGTGCGGACAGGGGCCAACACTGAAGCTTTCTTT. This chain links TRBV29-1 with TRBJ1-1, with TRBD1 identical over 9 bases. The V segment lost 6 bases and the J segment 2 bases; nucleotides outside the gene matches: 4. The germline V gene encodes CDR1 SQVTM and CDR2 ANQGSEA. The length of the CDR3 is 13 residues.

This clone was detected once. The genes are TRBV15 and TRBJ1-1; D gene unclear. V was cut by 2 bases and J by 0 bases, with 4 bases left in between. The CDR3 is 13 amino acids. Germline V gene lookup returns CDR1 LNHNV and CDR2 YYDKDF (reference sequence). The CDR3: CATSRTLNTEAFF. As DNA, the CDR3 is TGTGCCACCAGCAGAACACTGAACACTGAAGCTTTCTTT.

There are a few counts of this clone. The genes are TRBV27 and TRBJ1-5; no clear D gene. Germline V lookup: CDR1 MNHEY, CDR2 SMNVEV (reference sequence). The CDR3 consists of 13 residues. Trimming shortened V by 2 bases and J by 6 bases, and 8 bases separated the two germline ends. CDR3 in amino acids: CASSLRGRQPQHF. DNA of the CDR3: TGTGCCAGCAGTTTACGAGGGCGTCAGCCCCAGCATTTT.

The CDR3, as DNA: TGCGCCAGCAGCCAAGGCCCCAGCACAGATACGCAGTATTTT. Translating it yields CASSQGPSTDTQYF. The chain carries TRBV4-1 and TRBJ2-3, with D hard to call. Per the germline V gene, CDR1 is MGHRA and CDR2 is YSYEKL. The ends were cut back, 1 base at V and 0 bases at J, with 5 bases in the middle. There are 14 residues in the CDR3.